The 25 T cell receptor beta chains reported below all come from one sample, sequenced in a study of control samples from healthy donors and cancer patients. Assay: immunoSEQ multiplex PCR; the TCRdb copy retains only in-frame clones and omits some. The sample holds over 150,000 clones; roughly 89% are singletons and the top ten take approximately 1.4%. The sequencing input was blood. The origin of the receptors is a woman in her forties or fifties in good health.

The chain has TRBV4-2 and TRBJ1-1, with TRBD1 identical over 8 bases. J gave up 11 bases and V 3 bases, and 14 bases lay outside the gene matches. Germline V gives CDR1 LGHNA, CDR2 YNFKEQ. This CDR3 comprises 15 residues. CDR3 region: CASSQPGQGTKAAFF. The CDR3 region has the DNA TGTGCCAGCAGCCAGCCCGGACAGGGTACTAAGGCGGCTTTCTTT.

The J gene is TRBJ2-3, the V gene TRBV13, with 7 bases identical to TRBD2. Germline V gene lookup returns CDR1 PRHDT and CDR2 FYEKMQ (reference sequence). The CDR3 is 19 residues long. Trimming cost V 4 bases and J 0 bases; bases outside gene matches: 16. CDR3 sequence (DNA): TGTGCCAGCAGCTCACTCGGGACTACCGTCAAGCTTAGCACAGATACGCAGTATTTT. Protein product: CASSSLGTTVKLSTDTQYF. The variable domain in full, with the rest retrieved from reference TRBV13 and TRBJ2-3, is AAGVIQSPRHLIKEKRETATLKCYPIPRHDTVYWYQQGPGQDPQFLISFYEKMQSDKGSIPDRFSAQQFSDYHSELNMSSLELGDSALYFCASSSLGTTVKLSTDTQYFGPGTRLTVL.

The rearrangement uses TRBV6-2 or TRBV6-3 and TRBJ1-2, with TRBD1 identical over 8 bases. Germline trimming cut 0 bases from V and 5 bases from J; bases unmatched to any gene: 2. The CDR3 contains 14 residues. Germline V gene lookup returns CDR1 MNHEY and CDR2 SVGEGT. The CDR3 nucleotides read TGTGCCAGCAGTTACTCGCGGACAGGGTATGGCTACACCTTC. Translating gives CASSYSRTGYGYTF.

The rearrangement links TRBV7-8 to TRBJ1-4; possible D gene TRBD1, 5 bases. CDR3 size: 15 residues. Germline values: CDR1 SGHVS, CDR2 FQNEAQ. Trimming took off 4 bases at V and 3 bases at J, with 12 bases between the two ends. Here the CDR3 reads CASSSRWGSNEKLFF. The CDR3 nucleotides are TGTGCCAGCAGCTCTCGATGGGGGTCTAATGAAAAACTGTTTTTT. Looking up the rest from reference TRBV7-8 and TRBJ1-4 gives the full variable domain: GAGVSQSPRYKVAKRGQDVALRCDPISGHVSLFWYQQALGQGPEFLTYFQNEAQLDKSGLPSDRFFAERPEGSVSTLKIQRTQQEDSAVYLCASSSRWGSNEKLFFGSGTQLSVL.

V is TRBV7-5 and J is TRBJ1-5. TRBV7-5 is a documented pseudogene. The CDR3 contains 21 residues. CDR3 loop: CVRSLFSGTPIEPYSNQPQHF. The DNA of the CDR3 is TGTGTCAGAAGCTTATTCTCGGGTACGCCGATCGAACCCTATAGCAATCAGCCCCAGCATTTT.

This clone was observed once. This sequence joins TRBV7-9 and TRBJ1-4, with a tentative D call TRBD1 (5 bases). The CDR3 consists of 14 residues. CDR1 is SEHNR, CDR2 FQNEAQ, per germline (reference sequence). V lost 4 bases and J 2 bases, leaving 8 bases between the germline ends. This chain's CDR3 is CASSSAGTNEKLFF. In DNA form, the CDR3 reads TGTGCCAGCAGCTCAGCAGGGACTAATGAAAAACTGTTTTTT.

In DNA, the CDR3 is TGTGCCAGCACCCTGGGTGACGGGGGACAGGGTGCGCAGACCCAGTACTTC. Protein product: CASTLGDGGQGAQTQYF. This chain joins TRBV28 and TRBJ2-5, with 9 bases matching TRBD1. Losses at the gene ends were 7 bases for V and 6 bases for J; bases not matched to a gene: 18. Germline assignment: CDR1 MDHEN and CDR2 SYDVKM. The CDR3 consists of 17 residues.

The rearrangement joins TRBV7-8 to TRBJ2-7; D may correspond to TRBD1 or TRBD2 (7 bases each). The V end lost 5 bases, the J end lost 3 bases, and 20 bases lay between the germline ends. Germline V CDR1 and CDR2: SGHVS, FQNEAQ. This CDR3 is built from 16 residues. The CDR3 region is CASSPSGGVSGYEQYF. For the CDR3, the DNA is TGTGCCAGCAGCCCTTCAGGGGGGGTGTCAGGCTACGAGCAGTACTTC.

V usage is TRBV7-6 and J usage is TRBJ2-3, with TRBD2 identical over 8 bases. This CDR3 has 15 residues. J was trimmed by 0 bases and V by 5 bases; bases with no gene match: 4. Germline V gene lookup returns CDR1 SGHVS and CDR2 FNYEAQ. For the CDR3, the DNA is TGTGCCAGCAGCACCGGACTAGCTAGCACAGATACGCAGTATTTT. It specifies CASSTGLASTDTQYF.

The chain joins TRBV2 to TRBJ2-3; TRBD2 matches at 7 bases. V dropped 5 bases and J dropped 2; count of bases not matched to a gene: 4. From germline, CDR1 is SNHLY and CDR2 FYNNEI. The CDR3 runs 14 residues. CDR3 amino acids: CASSRLADTDTQYF. The CDR3 nucleotides are TGTGCCAGCAGTCGTCTAGCGGACACAGATACGCAGTATTTT.

This clone was found once. The chain uses TRBV28 and TRBJ1-3, with 7 bases aligning to TRBD1. V trimming: 5 bases; J trimming: 0 bases; junction bases outside the gene matches: 10. Germline loops: CDR1 MDHEN, CDR2 SYDVKM. This CDR3 has 17 residues. The CDR3 region has the DNA TGTGCCAGCAGTAACGGACAGGCGGCCAGCTCTGGAAACACCATATATTTT. This translates into CASSNGQAASSGNTIYF.

The rearrangement links TRBV19 to TRBJ1-6, with D unresolved. This CDR3 is 14 amino acids long. Germline assignment: CDR1 LNHDA and CDR2 SQIVND (reference sequence). V shed 5 bases and J shed 8 bases, with 13 bases lying between them. DNA for the CDR3: TGTGCCAGTAGTGGCTCTGGCACCCATTCACCCCTCCACTTT. Amino acids: CASSGSGTHSPLHF.

On this clone itself: Other DNA variants within this sample encode the same CDR3. The gene calls are TRBV30 and TRBJ1-5; D is ambiguous. Germline V gene lookup returns CDR1 GTSNPN and CDR2 SVGIG (reference sequence). The CDR3 has 13 residues. V gave up 0 bases and J gave up 2 bases, with 5 bases separating them. This CDR3 is CAWSVGGNQPQHF. CDR3 DNA sequence: TGTGCCTGGAGTGTGGGTGGCAATCAGCCCCAGCATTTT.

This clone is a singleton in its sample. This sequence joins TRBV5-8 and TRBJ2-3; 9 bases are shared with TRBD2. The CDR3 loop spans 15 amino acids. J lost 1 base, V lost 4 bases, and 4 bases had no gene match. The germline CDR1 and CDR2 sequences are SGHTS and YDEGEE. The CDR3 is CASSGTSGRTDTQYF. The CDR3 DNA reads as TGTGCCAGCAGCGGTACTAGCGGGCGCACAGATACGCAGTATTTT.

The rearrangement joins TRBV6-6 to TRBJ1-4; no clear D gene. The CDR3 covers 15 residues. Germline V gives CDR1 MNHNY, CDR2 SVGAGI (reference sequence). V lost 1 base to trimming and J lost 1 base, with 7 bases between them. The CDR3 DNA reads as TGTGCCAGCAGTTACTTCGGAGGAACTAATGAAAAACTGTTTTTT. Residues: CASSYFGGTNEKLFF.

The chain links TRBV4-3 to TRBJ2-7, with TRBD2 matching 11 bases. V gave up 1 base and J gave up 4 bases; unmatched junction bases: 12. The germline V gene encodes CDR1 LGHNA and CDR2 YSLEER. The CDR3 length is 18 residues. This chain's CDR3 is CASSQALLAGGSGYEQYF. The CDR3 coding sequence is TGCGCCAGCAGCCAAGCGCTCCTAGCGGGAGGCTCGGGTTACGAGCAGTACTTC.

In nucleotides, the CDR3 is TGCGCCAGCAGCTTGGCCAGGGGACAGATCACTGAAGCTTTCTTT. Its translation: CASSLARGQITEAFF. V usage is TRBV5-1 and J usage is TRBJ1-1; TRBD1 agrees at 7 bases. The V gene's germline CDR1 is SGHRS and CDR2 YFSETQ. With V trimmed by 0 bases and J by 4 bases, 6 bases remained unmatched. The CDR3 is 15 residues long.

The genes are TRBV19 and TRBJ1-1; no clear D gene. Per the germline V gene, CDR1 is LNHDA and CDR2 is SQIVND (reference sequence). Deletions cut 3 bases from V and 1 base from J, with 9 bases between. This CDR3 has 14 residues. The CDR3 DNA reads TGTGCCAGTAGTATTAGTCCTCGGAACACTGAAGCTTTCTTT. Protein sequence: CASSISPRNTEAFF.

The chain employs TRBV5-1 and TRBJ1-1; D call uncertain. This CDR3 region has 13 residues. The ends were cut back, 4 bases at V and 6 bases at J, with 13 bases in the middle. The V gene's germline CDR1 is SGHRS and CDR2 YFSETQ. CDR3 amino acids: CASSPRVASEAFF. In nucleotides, the CDR3 is TGCGCCAGCAGCCCACGGGTCGCCTCTGAAGCTTTCTTT.

V and J are TRBV7-2 and TRBJ2-1, with 11 nucleotides matching TRBD2. The CDR3 spans 15 residues. V shed 5 bases, J shed 11 bases, and the junction held 11 bases outside the gene matches. The germline CDR1 and CDR2 sequences are SGHTA and FQGNSA. This CDR3 is CASSLGLAVLPKQFF. CDR3 nucleotides: TGTGCCAGCAGCCTGGGACTAGCGGTCCTTCCTAAGCAGTTCTTC. Full variable domain (remainder filled in from reference TRBV7-2 and TRBJ2-1): GAGVSQSPSNKVTEKGKDVELRCDPISGHTALYWYRQSLGQGLEFLIYFQGNSAPDKSGLPSDRFSAERTGGSVSTLTIQRTQQEDSAVYLCASSLGLAVLPKQFFGPGTRLTVL.

The V call is TRBV6-2 or TRBV6-3, the J call TRBJ2-1, with D unresolved. V was cut by 0 bases and J by 9 bases, with 12 bases left in between. Germline V lookup: CDR1 MNHEY, CDR2 SVGEGT. CDR3 size: 14 residues. CDR3 region: CASSYSLVRVEQFF. DNA of the CDR3: TGTGCCAGCAGTTACTCGTTGGTCCGAGTTGAGCAGTTCTTC.

The V call is TRBV19, the J call TRBJ2-6; no firm D call. The CDR3 covers 13 residues. From germline, CDR1 is LNHDA and CDR2 SQIVND (reference sequence). The V end was cut by 7 bases, the J end by 2 bases, with 6 bases between. CDR3 region: CASIGPGANVLTF. In nucleotides, the CDR3 is TGTGCCAGTATAGGGCCTGGGGCCAACGTCCTGACTTTC.

The chain carries TRBV6-5 and TRBJ2-1, with D perhaps matching TRBD2 (6 bases). The CDR3 loop spans 13 amino acids. Trimming removed 5 bases from V and 10 bases from J, with 15 bases in between. CDR1 MNHEY and CDR2 SVGAGI come from the germline V gene. The CDR3 protein is CASSPLGGGEQFF. DNA for the CDR3: TGTGCCAGCAGTCCACTGGGAGGTGGGGAGCAGTTCTTC.

The rearrangement uses TRBV6-5 and TRBJ1-1; TRBD1 is a possible D gene (6 bases). V was shortened by 4 bases and J by 0 bases, with 9 bases between the two germline ends. Germline CDR1 reads MNHEY; CDR2 reads SVGAGI. The CDR3 has 14 residues. CDR3 nucleotide sequence: TGTGCCAGCAGTTCACAGGGTCTGAACACTGAAGCTTTCTTT. It yields the protein CASSSQGLNTEAFF.

There are many counts of this clone. The chain has TRBV6-5 and TRBJ2-3, with a tentative D call TRBD2 (5 bases). Trimming shortened V by 4 bases and J by 5 bases, and 10 bases separated the two germline ends. This CDR3 is 13 amino acids long. CDR1 and CDR2 (germline): MNHEY, SVGAGI. As DNA, the CDR3 is TGTGCCAGCAGTTGGAGCCGGGGAGATACGCAGTATTTT. Translation gives CASSWSRGDTQYF.